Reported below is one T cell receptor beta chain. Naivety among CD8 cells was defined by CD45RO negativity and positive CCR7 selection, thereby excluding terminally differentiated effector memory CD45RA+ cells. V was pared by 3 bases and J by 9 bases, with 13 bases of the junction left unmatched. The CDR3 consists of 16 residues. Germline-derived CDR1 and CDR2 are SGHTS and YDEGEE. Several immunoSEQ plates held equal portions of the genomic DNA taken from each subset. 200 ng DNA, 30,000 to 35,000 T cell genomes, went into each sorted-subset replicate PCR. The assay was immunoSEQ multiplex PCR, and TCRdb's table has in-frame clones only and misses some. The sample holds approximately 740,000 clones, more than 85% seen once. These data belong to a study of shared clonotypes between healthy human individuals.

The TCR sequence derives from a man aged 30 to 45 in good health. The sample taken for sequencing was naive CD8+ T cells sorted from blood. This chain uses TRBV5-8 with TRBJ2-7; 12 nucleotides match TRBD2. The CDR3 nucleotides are TGTGCCAGCAGCTCGCCGACTAGCGGGAGCTCAGATGGGCAGTACTTC. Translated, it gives CASSSPTSGSSDGQYF.